This T cell receptor beta chain is from a study of control samples from healthy donors and cancer patients. Germline-derived CDR1 and CDR2 are SGHRS and YFSETQ. The CDR3 loop spans 15 amino acids. V shed 0 bases and J 4 bases; nucleotides not matched to a gene: 6. Clones were sequenced by immunoSEQ multiplex PCR, and TCRdb holds only the in-frame ones, with some missing. Counted here are tens of thousands of clones, roughly 88% occurring once; the ten biggest clones make up around 6%. The TCR comes from a woman in her 50s in good health. The gene calls are TRBV5-1 and TRBJ1-2, with 7 nucleotides matching TRBD1. The sequenced sample consisted of blood. Here the CDR3 DNA reads TGCGCCAGCAGCTTGGCCCAACAGGGGTCCTATGGCTACACCTTC. Encoded protein: CASSLAQQGSYGYTF.